A single sample gave rise to the 3 T cell receptor beta chains below, sequenced in a study of beta chain features in type 1 diabetes. Investigators reverse transcribed all isolated RNA, so they sequenced expressed TCRB transcripts. Produced via immunoSEQ multiplex PCR; TCRdb's table is partial and in-frame only. Among 150,000 or so clones, around a tenth were seen once, and the ten largest hold 0.68%. Sample: central memory CD4+ T cells from blood. The receptors come from a man aged 18 to 30 in good health.

The rearrangement links TRBV25-1 to TRBJ2-1; 12 nucleotides match TRBD2. The J segment lost 4 bases and the V segment lost 3 bases, leaving 10 bases of the junction unmatched. CDR3 length: 18 amino acids. Germline V gene sequence: CDR1 MGHDK, CDR2 SYGVNS. CDR3 DNA sequence: TGTGCCAGCAGTGATAAAACGACTAGCGGGGGCCCTTACAATGAGCAGTTCTTC. Protein sequence: CASSDKTTSGGPYNEQFF.

The CDR3 here is CASSPRGDRAGYTF. The CDR3 nucleotides read TGCGCCAGCAGCCCTAGAGGGGACAGGGCTGGCTACACCTTC. V usage is TRBV5-1 and J usage is TRBJ1-2, with 9 bases lining up with TRBD1. Germline CDR1 SGHRS, CDR2 YFSETQ. The trim removed 4 bases at V and 7 bases at J, leaving 8 bases unmatched. The CDR3 loop spans 14 amino acids. Combining the CDR3 with reference TRBV5-1 and TRBJ1-2 gives the whole variable domain KAGVTQTPRYLIKTRGQQVTLSCSPISGHRSVSWYQQTPGQGLQFLFEYFSETQRNKGNFPGRFSGRQFSNSRSEMNVSTLELGDSALYLCASSPRGDRAGYTFGSGTRLTVV.

In this sample, this clone turned up many times. This chain connects TRBV30 to TRBJ2-1; TRBD1 is a possible D gene (5 bases). Trimming shortened V by 0 bases and J by 8 bases, and 8 bases separated the two germline ends. The germline V gene encodes CDR1 GTSNPN and CDR2 SVGIG (reference sequence). This CDR3 has 12 amino acids. The CDR3 nucleotides read TGTGCCTGGAGTGTAGGGGCGTATGAGCAGTTCTTC. This translates into CAWSVGAYEQFF.